One TCR beta chain is described in this entry. Its specificity is not known. Pools of viral peptides were used by the ViraFEST assay to expand antigen-specific CD4+ T cells ahead of sequencing. CD4+ T cell isolation took place after 10 days of culture. Two-dose vaccination with either BNT162b2 or mRNA-1273 was given to the participants. Testing of the vaccine recipients showed negative nucleocapsid antibodies and no prior SARS-CoV-2 infection. Each well held 2 million to 2.5 million PBMC cultured with around 9 ug/ml peptides and approximately 11 IU/ml IL-2. V shed 6 bases and J 17 bases; nucleotides not matched to a gene: 15. The germline CDR1 and CDR2 sequences are MNHNY and SVGAGI (reference sequence). The CDR3 is 13 residues long. The sample originates from a study of vaccination effects on CD4 cells after COVID-19. Looking at the study overall: Samples gathered post-vaccine arrived a median of 72 days past the second dose. Study results and caveats: Marked contraction was observed in infection-induced and vaccine-induced clones late after vaccination.

Method: immunoSEQ multiplex PCR; TCRdb's copy keeps in-frame clones and lacks some. Altogether fewer than 50,000 clones are present, 70% to 85% being singletons, with the ten largest covering less than 2%. The receptor was isolated from a human donor who received a COVID-19 vaccine. Some clones in this sample may be carry-over from other donors' samples. This material consisted of CD4+ T cells from PBMCs cultured with HCoV-NL63 spike peptides, taken after COVID-19 vaccination. This chain joins TRBV6-6 and TRBJ1-4, with 7 bases aligning to TRBD1. CDR3 amino acids: CASSQGGGTDVFF. Written as DNA, the CDR3 is TGTGCCAGCAGCCAGGGGGGTGGGACAGACGTTTTTTTT.